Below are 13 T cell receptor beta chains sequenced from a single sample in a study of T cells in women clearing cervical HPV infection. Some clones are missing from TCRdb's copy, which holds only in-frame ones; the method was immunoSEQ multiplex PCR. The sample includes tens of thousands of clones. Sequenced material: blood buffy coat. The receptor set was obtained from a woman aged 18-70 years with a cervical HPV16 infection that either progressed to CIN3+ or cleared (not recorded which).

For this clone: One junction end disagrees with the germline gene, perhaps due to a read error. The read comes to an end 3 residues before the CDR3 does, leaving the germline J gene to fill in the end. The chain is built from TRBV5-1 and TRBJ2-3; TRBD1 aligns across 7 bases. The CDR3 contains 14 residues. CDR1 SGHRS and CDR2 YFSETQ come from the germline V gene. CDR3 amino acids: CASSLDRSNQPQYF. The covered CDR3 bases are TGCGCCAGCAGTTTGGACAGGTCAAATCAGCCG.

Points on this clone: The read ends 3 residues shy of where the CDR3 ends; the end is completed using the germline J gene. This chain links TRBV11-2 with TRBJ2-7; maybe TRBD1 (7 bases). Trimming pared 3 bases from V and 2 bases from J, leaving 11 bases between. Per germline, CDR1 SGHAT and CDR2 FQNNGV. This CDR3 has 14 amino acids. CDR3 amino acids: CASSFAGQTYEQYF. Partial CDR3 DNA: TGTGCCAGCAGCTTTGCGGGACAGACCTACGAG.

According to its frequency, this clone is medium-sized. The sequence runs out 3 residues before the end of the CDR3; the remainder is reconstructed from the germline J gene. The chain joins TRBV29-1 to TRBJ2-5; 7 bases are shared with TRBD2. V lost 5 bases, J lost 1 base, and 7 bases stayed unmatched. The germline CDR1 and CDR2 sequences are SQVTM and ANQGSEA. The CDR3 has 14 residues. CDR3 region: CSVRERDPQETQYF. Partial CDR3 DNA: TGCAGCGTTCGCGAGCGGGACCCCCAAGAGACC.

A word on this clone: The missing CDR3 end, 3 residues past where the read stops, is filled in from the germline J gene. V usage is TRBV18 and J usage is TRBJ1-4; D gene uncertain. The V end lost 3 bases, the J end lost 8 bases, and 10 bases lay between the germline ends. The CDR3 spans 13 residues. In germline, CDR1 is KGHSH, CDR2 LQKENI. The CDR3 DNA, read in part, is TGTGCCAGCTCACCCCCCCCGGGGGAAAAA. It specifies CASSPPPGEK. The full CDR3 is CASSPPPGEKLFF.

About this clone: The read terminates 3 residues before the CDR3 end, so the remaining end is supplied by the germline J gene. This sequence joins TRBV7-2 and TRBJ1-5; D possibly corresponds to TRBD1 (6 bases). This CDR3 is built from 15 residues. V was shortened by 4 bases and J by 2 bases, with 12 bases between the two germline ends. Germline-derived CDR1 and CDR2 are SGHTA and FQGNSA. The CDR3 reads CASSSGRGRNQPQHF. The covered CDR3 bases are TGTGCCAGCAGCTCAGGCAGGGGTCGCAATCAGCCC.

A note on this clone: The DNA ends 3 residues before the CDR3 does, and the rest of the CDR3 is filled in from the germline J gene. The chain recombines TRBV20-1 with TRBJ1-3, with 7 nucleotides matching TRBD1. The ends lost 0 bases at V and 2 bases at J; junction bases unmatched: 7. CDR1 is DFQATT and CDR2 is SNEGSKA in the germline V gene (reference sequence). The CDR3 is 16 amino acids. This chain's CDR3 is CSARDHTGVAGNTIYF. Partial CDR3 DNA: TGCAGTGCTAGAGATCACACAGGGGTCGCTGGAAACACC.

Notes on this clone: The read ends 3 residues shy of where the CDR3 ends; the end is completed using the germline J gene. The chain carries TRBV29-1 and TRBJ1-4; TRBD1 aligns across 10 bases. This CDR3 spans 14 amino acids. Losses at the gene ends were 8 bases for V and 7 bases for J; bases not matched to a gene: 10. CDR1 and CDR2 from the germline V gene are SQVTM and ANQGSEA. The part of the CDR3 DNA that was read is TGCAGCCCTGGGACAGGGGAGGTTGTTGAAAAA. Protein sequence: CSPGTGEVVEK. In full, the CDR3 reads CSPGTGEVVEKLFF.

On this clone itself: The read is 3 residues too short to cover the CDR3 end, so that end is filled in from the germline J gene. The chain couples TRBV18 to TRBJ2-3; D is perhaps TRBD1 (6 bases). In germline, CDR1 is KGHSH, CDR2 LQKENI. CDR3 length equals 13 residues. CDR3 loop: CASSPGRGETQYF. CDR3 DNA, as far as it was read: TGTGCCAGCTCACCAGGCAGGGGAGAGACG. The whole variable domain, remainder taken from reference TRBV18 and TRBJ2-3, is NAGVMQNPRHLVRRRGQEARLRCSPMKGHSHVYWYRQLPEEGLKFMVYLQKENIIDESGMPKERFSAEFPKEGPSILRIQQVVRGDSAAYFCASSPGRGETQYFGPGTRLTVL.

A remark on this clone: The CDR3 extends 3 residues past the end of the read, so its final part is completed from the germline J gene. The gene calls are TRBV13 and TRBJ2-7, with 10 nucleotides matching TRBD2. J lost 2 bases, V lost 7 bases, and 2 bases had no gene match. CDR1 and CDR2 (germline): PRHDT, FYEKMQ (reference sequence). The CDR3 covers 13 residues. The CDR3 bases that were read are TGTGCCAGCACAGCGGGGGGGACCTACGAG. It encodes CASTAGGTYE. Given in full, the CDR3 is CASTAGGTYEQYF.

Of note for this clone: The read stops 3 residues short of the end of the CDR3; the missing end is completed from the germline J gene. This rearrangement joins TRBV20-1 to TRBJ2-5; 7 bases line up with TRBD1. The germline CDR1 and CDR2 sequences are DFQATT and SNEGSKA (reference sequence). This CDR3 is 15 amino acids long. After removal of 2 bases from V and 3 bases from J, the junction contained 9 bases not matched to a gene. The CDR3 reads CSARTTGTAKETQYF. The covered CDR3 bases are TGCAGTGCTAGAACCACCGGGACAGCTAAAGAGACC.

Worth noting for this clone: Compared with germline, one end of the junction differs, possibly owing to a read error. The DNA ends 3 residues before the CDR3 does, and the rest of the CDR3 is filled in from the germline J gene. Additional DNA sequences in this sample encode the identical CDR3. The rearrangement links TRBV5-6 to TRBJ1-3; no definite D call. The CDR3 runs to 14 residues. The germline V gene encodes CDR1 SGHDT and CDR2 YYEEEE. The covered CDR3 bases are TGTGCCAGCAGCTTACAACTATCTGGAAACACA. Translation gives CASSLQLSGNT. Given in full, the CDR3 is CASSLQLSGNTIYF. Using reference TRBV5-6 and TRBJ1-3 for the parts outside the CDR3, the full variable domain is DAGVTQSPTHLIKTRGQQVTLRCSPKSGHDTVSWYQQALGQGPQFIFQYYEEEERQRGNFPDRFSGHQFPNYSSELNVNALLLGDSALYLCASSLQLSGNTIYFGEGSWLTVV.

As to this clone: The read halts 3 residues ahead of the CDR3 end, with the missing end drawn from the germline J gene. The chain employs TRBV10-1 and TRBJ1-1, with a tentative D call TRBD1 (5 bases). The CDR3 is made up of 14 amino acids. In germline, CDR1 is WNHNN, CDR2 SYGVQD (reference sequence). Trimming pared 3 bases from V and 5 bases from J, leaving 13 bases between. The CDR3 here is CASSEGPGKTEAFF. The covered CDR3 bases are TGCGCCAGCAGTGAAGGGCCAGGGAAGACTGAA.

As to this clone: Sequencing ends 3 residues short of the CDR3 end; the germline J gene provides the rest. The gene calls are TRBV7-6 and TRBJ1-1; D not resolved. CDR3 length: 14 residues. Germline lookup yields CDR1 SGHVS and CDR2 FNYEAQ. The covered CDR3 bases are TGTGCCAGCAGCCCTAGGACGCTAGCGGGGGAA. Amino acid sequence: CASSPRTLAGE. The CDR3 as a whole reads CASSPRTLAGEAFF.